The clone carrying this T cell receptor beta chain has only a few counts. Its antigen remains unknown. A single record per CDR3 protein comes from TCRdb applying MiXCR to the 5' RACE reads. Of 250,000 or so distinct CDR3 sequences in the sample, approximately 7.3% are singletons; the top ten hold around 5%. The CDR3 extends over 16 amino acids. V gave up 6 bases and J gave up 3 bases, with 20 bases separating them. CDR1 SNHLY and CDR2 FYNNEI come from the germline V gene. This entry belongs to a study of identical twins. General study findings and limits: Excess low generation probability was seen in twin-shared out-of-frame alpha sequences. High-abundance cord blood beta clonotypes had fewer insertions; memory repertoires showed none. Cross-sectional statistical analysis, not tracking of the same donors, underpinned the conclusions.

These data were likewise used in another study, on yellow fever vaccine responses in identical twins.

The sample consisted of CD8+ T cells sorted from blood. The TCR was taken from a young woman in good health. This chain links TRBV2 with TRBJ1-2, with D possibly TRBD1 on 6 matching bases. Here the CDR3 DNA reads TGTGCCAGCAGGACCCACGGGGCAGGGGAAGACTATGGCTACACCTTC. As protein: CASRTHGAGEDYGYTF.